The next 7 T cell receptor beta chains were all read from a single sample in a study of T cells in Graves' hyperthyroidism and ophthalmopathy. RNA transcripts provided the source from which TCR beta CDR3 regions were amplified. HTBI primers were employed in a first-round RT-PCR of the TCR CDR3. One entry per CDR3 protein, called by TCRdb with MiXCR from the multiplex PCR reads. This sample yields about 560,000 distinct CDR3 sequences, of which around 17% are seen a single time; about 18% belongs to the top ten. The sample was blood. These receptors came from a woman between 18 and 29 years old with Graves' hyperthyroidism.

This clonotype was recorded only once. This chain connects TRBV6-1 to TRBJ2-3; D is undetermined. The CDR3 contains 16 residues. Trimming cost V 0 bases and J 0 bases, with 10 bases left between them. Germline assignment: CDR1 MNHNS and CDR2 SASEGT. The CDR3 DNA follows: TGTGCCAGCAGTGAAGCGGTTGCAAGTAGCACAGATACGCAGTATTTT. Protein: CASSEAVASSTDTQYF.

In the case of this clonotype: A read error is likely, as this CDR3 ends without the conserved phenylalanine or tryptophan. The chain combines TRBV2 with TRBJ1-1; weak D call: TRBD1 (5 bases). Germline V gene lookup returns CDR1 SNHLY and CDR2 FYNNEI. Trimming took off 6 bases at V and 3 bases at J, with 17 bases between the two ends. This CDR3 is built from 15 residues. This chain's CDR3 is CASREGTGDHTEAFL. The CDR3 region has the DNA TGTGCCAGCAGAGAGGGTACGGGGGACCACACTGAAGCTTTCCTT.

The rearrangement links TRBV18 to TRBJ1-5; D is undetermined. This CDR3 has 17 amino acids. Germline V gene data show CDR1 as KGHSH and CDR2 as LQKENI. The germline V and J ends were trimmed by 5 bases and 1 base, with 18 bases remaining between them. The CDR3 DNA follows: TGTGCCAGCTCAAGAGGCGGGGTTCAATACAGCAATCAGCCCCAGCATTTT. It yields the protein CASSRGGVQYSNQPQHF.

In this sample, this clonotype turned up many times. The genes are TRBV7-2 and TRBJ2-5, with unresolved D. The ends were cut back, 3 bases at V and 0 bases at J, with 8 bases in the middle. The CDR3 is 14 amino acids. Per the germline V gene, CDR1 is SGHTA and CDR2 is FQGNSA. For the CDR3, the DNA is TGTGCCAGCAGCTTCCTGAGGTACCAAGAGACCCAGTACTTC. Translating it yields CASSFLRYQETQYF.

This clonotype was seen a few times. The chain uses TRBV10-3 and TRBJ1-1, with D unresolved. Germline V gene data show CDR1 as ENHRY and CDR2 as SYGVKD. The CDR3 covers 14 residues. Trimming shortened V by 3 bases and J by 2 bases, and 10 bases separated the two germline ends. The CDR3: CAISEGDLNTEAFF. DNA for the CDR3: TGTGCCATCAGTGAAGGTGACTTAAACACTGAAGCTTTCTTT.

In its sample, this clonotype was seen many times. The rearrangement links TRBV4-1 to TRBJ1-5, with 8 nucleotides matching TRBD1. V shed 3 bases, J shed 7 bases, and the junction held 8 bases outside the gene matches. Germline CDR1 reads MGHRA; CDR2 reads YSYEKL. This CDR3 spans 15 amino acids. The CDR3 is CASSQAGQGLQPQHF. The CDR3 coding sequence is TGCGCCAGCAGCCAGGCAGGACAGGGTCTGCAGCCCCAGCATTTT.

The sample holds many counts of this clonotype. The rearrangement uses TRBV6-1 and TRBJ2-1, with D tentatively TRBD1 or TRBD2 (6 bases each). The V gene lost 8 bases and the J gene lost 8 bases, with 16 bases spanning the gap. The CDR3 is made up of 13 amino acids. The V gene's germline CDR1 is MNHNS and CDR2 SASEGT. The CDR3 sequence: CASLRSGADEQFF. The CDR3 nucleotides are TGTGCCAGCCTTAGATCGGGGGCTGATGAGCAGTTCTTC.